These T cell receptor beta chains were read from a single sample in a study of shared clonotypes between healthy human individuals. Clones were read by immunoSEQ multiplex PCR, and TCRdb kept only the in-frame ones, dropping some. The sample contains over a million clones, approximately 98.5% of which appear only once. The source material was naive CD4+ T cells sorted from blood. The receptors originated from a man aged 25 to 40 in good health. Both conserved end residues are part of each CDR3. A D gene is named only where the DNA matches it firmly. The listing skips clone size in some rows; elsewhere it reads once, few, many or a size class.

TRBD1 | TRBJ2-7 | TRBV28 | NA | TGTGCCAGCACTGTACAGGGGCGTTACGAGCAGTACTTC | CASTVQGRYEQYF
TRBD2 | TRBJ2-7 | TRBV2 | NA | TGTGCCAGCAGTGGTAGGACTAGCGGGATATACGAGCAGTACTTC | CASSGRTSGIYEQYF
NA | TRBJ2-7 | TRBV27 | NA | TGTGCCAGCAGTTTCGGCAGGGTGGGTGAGCAGTACTTC | CASSFGRVGEQYF
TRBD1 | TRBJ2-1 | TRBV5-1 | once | TGCGCCAGCAGCTCCACGGGACAGGGGTTCGATGAGCAGTTCTTC | CASSSTGQGFDEQFF
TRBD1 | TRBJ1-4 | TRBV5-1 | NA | TGCGCCAGCGGACAGGGGGCGGGTGAAAAACTGTTTTTT | CASGQGAGEKLFF
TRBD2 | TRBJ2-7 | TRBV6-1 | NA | TGTGCCAGCACCCCACAGCGGGAGGTACCCTACGAGCAGTACTTC | CASTPQREVPYEQYF
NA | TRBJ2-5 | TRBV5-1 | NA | TGCGCCAGCAGCCCACTGATTGGGGAGACCCAGTACTTC | CASSPLIGETQYF
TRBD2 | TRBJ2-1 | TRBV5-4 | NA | TGTGCCAGCACCAAGACTAGCGCCTCCTACAATGAGCAGTTCTTC | CASTKTSASYNEQFF
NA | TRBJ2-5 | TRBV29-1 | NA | TGCAGCGTTGAAGAAAGAGAGACCCAGTACTTC | CSVEERETQYF
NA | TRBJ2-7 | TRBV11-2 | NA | TGTGCCAGCAGCGCAAACCGGGACTTCGCCTACGAGCAGTACTTC | CASSANRDFAYEQYF
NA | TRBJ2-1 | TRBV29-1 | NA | TGCAGCGCTCCAGGCGTAGCGATCTACAATGAGCAGTTCTTC | CSAPGVAIYNEQFF
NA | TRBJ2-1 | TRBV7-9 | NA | TGTGCCAGCAGTGGTGAGCAGTTCTTC | CASSGEQFF
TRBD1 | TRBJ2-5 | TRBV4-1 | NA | TGCGCCAGCAGCCAAGATCGGACAGGGTCCCCAGCTGAGACCCAGTACTTC | CASSQDRTGSPAETQYF
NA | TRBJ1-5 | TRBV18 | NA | TGTGCCAGCTCACCTAAACTCGGTGGGAATCAGCCCCAGCATTTT | CASSPKLGGNQPQHF
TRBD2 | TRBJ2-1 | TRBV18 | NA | TGTGCCAGCTCAGGGCTAGCGGGAGTTGGTGAGCAGTTCTTC | CASSGLAGVGEQFF
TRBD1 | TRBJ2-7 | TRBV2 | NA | TGTGCCACTAGGCCGGGACAGAAGACCTACGAGCAGTACTTC | CATRPGQKTYEQYF
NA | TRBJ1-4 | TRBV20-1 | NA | TGCAGTGCTAGACCGACGGACAAACTGTTTTTT | CSARPTDKLFF
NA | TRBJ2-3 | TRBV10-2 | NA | TGCGCCAGCAGTGTAAGGACTACTAGCACAGATACGCAGTATTTT | CASSVRTTSTDTQYF
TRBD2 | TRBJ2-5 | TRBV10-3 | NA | TGTGCCACCTCTCCCTTAGCGGGACAAGAGACCCAGTACTTC | CATSPLAGQETQYF
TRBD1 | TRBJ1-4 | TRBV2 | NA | TGTGCCAGCAGGCTCCGGGACAGTGGCGAAAAACTGTTTTTT | CASRLRDSGEKLFF
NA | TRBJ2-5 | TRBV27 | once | TGTGCCAGCAGAAACGCGCTCCCTCACGGGACCCAGTACTTC | CASRNALPHGTQYF
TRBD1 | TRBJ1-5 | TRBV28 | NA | TGTGCCAGCACAGCAACCGGGACAGGACCCTTTTATAGCAATCAGCCCCAGCATTTT | CASTATGTGPFYSNQPQHF
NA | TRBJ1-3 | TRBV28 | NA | TGTGCCAGCAGTTTAACGACACCTGGTCGAAACACCATATATTTT | CASSLTTPGRNTIYF
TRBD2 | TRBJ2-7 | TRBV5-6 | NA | TGTGCCAGCAGCTTGGCCCTCTCGCGGGAGGTCCACGAGCAGTACTTC | CASSLALSREVHEQYF
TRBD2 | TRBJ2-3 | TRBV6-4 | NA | TGTGCCAGCAGCTTACTAGCGGGAGGCTCAGATACGCAGTATTTT | CASSLLAGGSDTQYF
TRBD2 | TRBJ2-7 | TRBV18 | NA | TGTGCCAGCTCACTCGCTAGCGGGAGCGAGTACGAGCAGTACTTC | CASSLASGSEYEQYF
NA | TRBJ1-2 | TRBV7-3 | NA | TGTGCCAGCAGCTTACCGGGACTCGGCGGCTACACCTTC | CASSLPGLGGYTF
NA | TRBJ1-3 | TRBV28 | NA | TGTGCCAGCAGCGGAAACACCATATATTTT | CASSGNTIYF
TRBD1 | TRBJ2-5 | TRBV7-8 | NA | TGTGCCAGCAGCTTAGGGACAGGTCAAGAGACCCAGTACTTC | CASSLGTGQETQYF
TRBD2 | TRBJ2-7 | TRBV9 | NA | TGTGCCAGCAGCGTAGCTCTAGCGGAGACCCCGTTGTACTTC | CASSVALAETPLYF
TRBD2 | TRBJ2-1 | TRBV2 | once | TGTGCCAGCAGTGAAGAACTAGCGGTTTACAATGAGCAGTTCTTC | CASSEELAVYNEQFF
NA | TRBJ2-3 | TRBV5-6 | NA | TGTGCCAGCAGCCAGCTTGCAGATACGCAGTATTTT | CASSQLADTQYF
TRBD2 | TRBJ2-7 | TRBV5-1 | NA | TGCGCCAGCAGCTTGCAGCTAGCGGGAGGGATTCCCTACGAGCAGTACTTC | CASSLQLAGGIPYEQYF
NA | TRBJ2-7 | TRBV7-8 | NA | TGTGCCAGCAGCTTATCGGACAGATACTACGAGCAGTACTTC | CASSLSDRYYEQYF
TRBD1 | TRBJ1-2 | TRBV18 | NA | TGTGCCAGCTCACCGGGACAGCCTAACTATGGCTACACCTTC | CASSPGQPNYGYTF
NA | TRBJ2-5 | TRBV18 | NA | TGTGCCAGCTCACCAGTCGGACAAATCCAAGAGACCCAGTACTTC | CASSPVGQIQETQYF
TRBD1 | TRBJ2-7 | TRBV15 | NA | TGTGCCACCAGCAGGCTGACAGGGGGCAGGTACGAGCAGTACTTC | CATSRLTGGRYEQYF
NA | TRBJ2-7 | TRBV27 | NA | TGTGCCAGCAGTTTTCGGGCTCAGACCGGCTACGAGCAGTACTTC | CASSFRAQTGYEQYF
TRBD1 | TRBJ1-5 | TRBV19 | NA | TGTGCCAGTAACCGGGACAGGGGGCTCGGTTACAATCAGCCCCAGCATTTT | CASNRDRGLGYNQPQHF
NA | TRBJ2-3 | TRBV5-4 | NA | TGTGCCAGCAGCTTGAGGCAGGGCACAGATACGCAGTATTTT | CASSLRQGTDTQYF
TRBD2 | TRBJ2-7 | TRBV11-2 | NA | TGTGCCAGCAGCGGTGCGTGGGGCGGGGGGTCCTACGAGCAGTACTTC | CASSGAWGGGSYEQYF
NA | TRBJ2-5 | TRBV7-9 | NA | TGTGCCAGCAGTTTTACAGGGCTCCAAGAGACCCAGTACTTC | CASSFTGLQETQYF
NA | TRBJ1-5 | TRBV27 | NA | TGTGCCAGCAGTTTATTGGGCACCGCATATAGCAATCAGCCCCAGCATTTT | CASSLLGTAYSNQPQHF
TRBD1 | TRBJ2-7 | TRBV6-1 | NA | TGTGCCAGCAGACCTTACGCACAGGGGTGGGAAGAGCAGTACTTC | CASRPYAQGWEEQYF
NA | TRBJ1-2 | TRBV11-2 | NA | TGTGCCAGCAGCCCGACAGTGTACTATGGCTACACCTTC | CASSPTVYYGYTF
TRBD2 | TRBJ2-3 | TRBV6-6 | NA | TGTGCCAGCTCCCAATTGGGGCGGGGGGAGGCAGATACGCAGTATTTT | CASSQLGRGEADTQYF
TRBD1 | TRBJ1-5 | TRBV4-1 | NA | TGCGCCAGCAGCCAAGACGGGACAGGGGGACAGCCCCAGCATTTT | CASSQDGTGGQPQHF
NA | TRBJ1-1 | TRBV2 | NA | TGTGCCAGCAGTGTGTACGGAGGGGGTAACACTGAAGCTTTCTTT | CASSVYGGGNTEAFF
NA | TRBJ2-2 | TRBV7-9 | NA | TGTGCCAGCAGCTTAGTGCAGGGCACCGGGGAGCTGTTTTTT | CASSLVQGTGELFF
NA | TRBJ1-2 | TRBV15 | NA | TGTGCCACCAGCAGGGGCTCCTATGGCTACACCTTC | CATSRGSYGYTF
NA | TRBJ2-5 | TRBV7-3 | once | TGTGCCAGCAGCCCGTCCGGGACACCCCAAGAGACCCAGTACTTC | CASSPSGTPQETQYF
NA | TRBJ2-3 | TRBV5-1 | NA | TGCGCCAGCAGGCGACAGGCCCCCACAGATACGCAGTATTTT | CASRRQAPTDTQYF